The rows below give T cell receptor beta chains drawn from one sample of a study of blood T cell repertoires in COVID-19. Some clones are missing from TCRdb's copy, which holds only in-frame ones; the method was immunoSEQ multiplex PCR. The sample has about 410,000 clones; 86% are singletons. The sample taken for sequencing was peripheral blood. Every receptor here comes from a woman younger than 45 with active or convalescent COVID-19. Both conserved end residues are part of each CDR3. D genes are given only for firm matches. Size is omitted from some rows. Given values are once, few, many or a class for expanded clones.

v_gene	abundance	j_gene	d_gene	CDR3aa	CDR3nt
TRBV3-1/TRBV3-2	few	TRBJ1-1	NA	CASSGQSFEAFF	TGTGCCAGCAGCGGACAGAGTTTTGAAGCTTTCTTT
TRBV18	NA	TRBJ1-1	TRBD1	CASSRTGADTEAFF	TGTGCCAGCTCACGGACAGGGGCGGACACTGAAGCTTTCTTT
TRBV7-7	NA	TRBJ1-1	TRBD1	CASSPQGANSEAFF	TGTGCCAGCAGCCCCCAGGGGGCTAACTCTGAAGCTTTCTTT
TRBV19	NA	TRBJ2-2	TRBD2	CASRIAGGTGELFF	TGTGCCAGTAGGATAGCGGGAGGTACCGGGGAGCTGTTTTTT
TRBV5-1	NA	TRBJ2-1	TRBD2	CASRRDVTSDYNEQFF	TGCGCCAGCAGGCGGGACGTGACTAGCGACTACAATGAGCAGTTCTTC
TRBV5-8	NA	TRBJ1-1	TRBD1	CASSLMAGGRTEAFF	TGTGCCAGCAGCTTGATGGCAGGGGGACGTACTGAAGCTTTCTTT
TRBV6-5	NA	TRBJ2-3	NA	CASSYSGGASTDTQYF	TGTGCCAGCAGTTACTCGGGGGGGGCCAGCACAGATACGCAGTATTTT
TRBV3-1/TRBV3-2	once	TRBJ1-5	TRBD1	CASGDRGSRQPQHF	TGTGCCAGCGGGGACAGGGGGTCGAGGCAGCCCCAGCATTTT
TRBV27	once	TRBJ2-7	TRBD1	CASSPDRDRTYEQYF	TGTGCCAGCAGTCCAGACCGGGACAGGACTTACGAGCAGTACTTC
TRBV11-2	NA	TRBJ2-7	NA	CASSLVGGGHSYEQYF	TGTGCCAGCAGCTTAGTCGGCGGGGGACACTCCTACGAGCAGTACTTC
TRBV25-1	NA	TRBJ1-2	NA	CASSEFDNNYGYTF	TGTGCCAGCAGTGAATTCGACAACAACTATGGCTACACCTTC
TRBV19	once	TRBJ1-5	NA	CASSRPNSHNQPQHF	TGTGCCAGTAGTCGCCCTAACAGCCACAATCAGCCCCAGCATTTT
TRBV5-1	NA	TRBJ1-1	NA	CASSLQESFEAFF	TGCGCCAGCAGCCTACAGGAGTCCTTTGAAGCTTTCTTT
TRBV12-3/TRBV12-4	NA	TRBJ2-7	NA	CASSLTDSYEQYF	TGTGCCAGCAGTTTAACAGACTCCTACGAGCAGTACTTC
TRBV7-9	NA	TRBJ2-1	TRBD2	CASSPAGGPDNEQFF	TGTGCCAGCAGCCCCGCGGGGGGGCCTGACAATGAGCAGTTCTTC
TRBV5-1	NA	TRBJ2-7	TRBD1	CASGTGNGSGEQYF	TGCGCCAGCGGGACAGGGAACGGATCCGGCGAGCAGTACTTC
TRBV6-1	NA	TRBJ1-2	NA	CASSDRVGGYTF	TGTGCCAGCAGTGACAGGGTCGGTGGCTACACCTTC
TRBV7-2	NA	TRBJ2-1	TRBD2	CASSLRLAGAYNEQFF	TGTGCCAGCAGCTTACGACTAGCGGGGGCCTACAATGAGCAGTTCTTC
TRBV6-1	NA	TRBJ1-5	NA	CASSEGYRVVFSNQPQHF	TGTGCCAGCAGTGAGGGGTACAGGGTCGTATTTAGCAATCAGCCCCAGCATTTT
TRBV6-1	NA	TRBJ2-7	TRBD2	CASSGAGPGLAGAEQYF	TGTGCCAGCAGTGGTGCGGGGCCGGGACTAGCGGGAGCCGAGCAGTACTTC
TRBV5-1	NA	TRBJ1-4	TRBD1	CASSPTGLGEKLFF	TGCGCCAGCAGCCCGACAGGGCTCGGGGAAAAACTGTTTTTT
TRBV5-8	once	TRBJ1-6	NA	CASSSLGAGVYNSPLHF	TGTGCCAGCAGCTCCCTGGGGGCAGGGGTTTATAATTCACCCCTCCACTTT
TRBV29-1	NA	TRBJ2-5	NA	CSVDPRGAQETQYF	TGCAGCGTTGACCCCCGGGGGGCCCAAGAGACCCAGTACTTC
TRBV18	NA	TRBJ1-3	NA	CASSEGQSSGNTIYF	TGTGCCAGCTCAGAGGGACAAAGCTCTGGAAACACCATATATTTT
TRBV30	NA	TRBJ2-3	TRBD2	CAWSLESGRVLSTDTQYF	TGTGCCTGGAGTTTGGAAAGCGGGAGAGTCCTTAGCACAGATACGCAGTATTTT
TRBV19	NA	TRBJ1-6	TRBD1	CASSAGQVYNSPLHF	TGTGCCAGTAGTGCCGGACAGGTATATAATTCGCCCCTCCACTTT
TRBV13	NA	TRBJ1-4	TRBD1	CASSRETGLSKVLFF	TGTGCCAGCAGCCGAGAGACAGGGTTAAGTAAGGTTCTGTTTTTT
TRBV11-3	NA	TRBJ2-2	TRBD2	CASSLDRGAGELFF	TGTGCCAGCAGCTTAGATCGGGGGGCCGGGGAGCTGTTTTTT
TRBV6-5	once	TRBJ1-1	NA	CASSYDEGLNTEAFF	TGTGCCAGCAGTTACGATGAGGGCCTTAACACTGAAGCTTTCTTT
TRBV19	few	TRBJ2-5	TRBD2	CASTRTSGGQETQYF	TGTGCCAGTACCAGGACTAGCGGGGGACAAGAGACCCAGTACTTC
TRBV5-6	NA	TRBJ1-2	NA	CASSLASYGYTF	TGTGCCAGCAGCTTGGCCAGCTATGGCTACACCTTC
TRBV2	NA	TRBJ1-1	NA	CASSVGGVNTEAFF	TGTGCCAGCAGTGTAGGCGGGGTGAACACTGAAGCTTTCTTT
TRBV6-5	NA	TRBJ2-7	TRBD2	CASSYSSGSLYEQYF	TGTGCCAGCAGTTACTCTAGCGGGAGCCTCTACGAGCAGTACTTC
TRBV6-5	few	TRBJ2-2	NA	CASNLGGTVTGELFF	TGTGCCAGCAACCTTGGCGGGACGGTCACCGGGGAGCTGTTTTTT
TRBV18	NA	TRBJ2-7	TRBD1	CASSTGGAVYEQYF	TGTGCCAGCAGTACAGGGGGCGCAGTTTACGAGCAGTACTTC
TRBV13	once	TRBJ1-5	NA	CASSLGRGGEEYF	TGTGCCAGCAGCTTAGGCCGCGGGGGAGAGGAGTATTTT
TRBV6-5	few	TRBJ1-2	NA	CASSRDTLGGYTF	TGTGCCAGCAGCAGGGACACTCTGGGGGGCTACACCTTC
TRBV6-1	NA	TRBJ2-2	NA	CASSEYRTTGELFF	TGTGCCAGCAGTGAATACAGGACGACCGGGGAGCTGTTTTTT
TRBV27	few	TRBJ1-6	TRBD1	CASSSRQGAFSDNSPLHF	TGTGCCAGCAGTTCACGACAGGGGGCATTTTCGGATAATTCACCCCTCCACTTT
TRBV5-5	NA	TRBJ2-1	TRBD2	CASSLWASGGDEQFF	TGTGCCAGCAGCTTGTGGGCTAGCGGGGGCGATGAGCAGTTCTTC
TRBV5-4	NA	TRBJ2-1	TRBD2	CASSLAGDPYNEQFF	TGTGCCAGCAGTCTAGCGGGGGACCCCTACAATGAGCAGTTCTTC
TRBV19	once	TRBJ1-1	NA	CASSIGAGAEAFF	TGTGCCAGTAGTATTGGGGCTGGAGCTGAAGCTTTCTTT
TRBV5-1	NA	TRBJ2-1	NA	CASSLVGANNEQFF	TGCGCCAGCAGCTTGGTAGGGGCAAACAATGAGCAGTTCTTC
TRBV19	NA	TRBJ2-2	NA	CASSSYSGVDTGELFF	TGTGCCAGTAGCTCCTACTCGGGGGTCGACACCGGGGAGCTGTTTTTT
TRBV19	few	TRBJ2-2	TRBD2	CASSMSGTRDTGELFF	TGTGCCAGTAGTATGTCAGGGACTAGGGACACCGGGGAGCTGTTTTTT